The 28 T cell receptor beta chains given below trace back to one sample, sequenced in a study of T cell clonality in common variable immunodeficiency. No antigen is known for these receptors. The protocol was immunoSEQ multiplex PCR, while the TCRdb copy is restricted to in-frame clones and leaves out a portion. Sampling found about 26,000 clones, none seen once. Points from the study as a whole: Common variable immunodeficiency TCR beta sequences reportedly had fewer deletions and N-nucleotide insertions.

Input material: peripheral blood mononuclear cells. The receptors shown here come from a human donor with common variable immunodeficiency.

This clone was counted only a few times. The sequence runs out 3 residues before the end of the CDR3; the remainder is reconstructed from the germline J gene. The genes are TRBV7-3 and TRBJ2-3, with 8 bases aligning to TRBD2. Per germline, CDR1 SGHTA and CDR2 FQGTGA. The J segment lost 0 bases and the V segment lost 4 bases, leaving 0 bases of the junction unmatched. This CDR3 is 14 amino acids long. The DNA read from the CDR3 is TGTGCCAGCAGCTCTAGCGGGAGCACAGATACG. Protein product: CASSSSGSTDT. From start to end, the CDR3 is CASSSSGSTDTQYF. The full variable domain, rest sourced from reference TRBV7-3 and TRBJ2-3, is GAGVSQTPSNKVTEKGKYVELRCDPISGHTALYWYRQSLGQGPEFLIYFQGTGAADDSGLPNDRFFAVRPEGSVSTLKIQRTERGDSAVYLCASSSSGSTDTQYFGPGTRLTVL.

Only a few counts were recorded for this clone. The read halts 3 residues ahead of the CDR3 end, with the missing end drawn from the germline J gene. This sequence joins TRBV5-1 and TRBJ1-5, with a tentative D call TRBD1 (6 bases). The CDR3 contains 18 residues. The germline V gene encodes CDR1 SGHRS and CDR2 YFSETQ. The V end lost 7 bases, the J end lost 0 bases, and 23 bases lay between the germline ends. The CDR3 region is CASGRPGRGGDSNQPQHF. CDR3 DNA (partial): TGCGCCAGCGGCCGGCCGGGGAGGGGGGGGGATAGCAATCAGCCC.

This clone was counted many times. Coverage ceases 3 residues before the CDR3 finishes, and the germline J gene fills in the end. V gene TRBV30 combines with J gene TRBJ2-6; 9 nucleotides match TRBD1. The CDR3 has 16 residues. With V trimmed by 5 bases and J by 4 bases, 9 bases remained unmatched. Per germline, CDR1 GTSNPN and CDR2 SVGIG (reference sequence). The CDR3 DNA, read in part, is TGTGCCTGGGACCGGGACAGGGTTCCCGGGGCCAACGTC. Amino acid sequence: CAWDRDRVPGANV. The CDR3 reads in full as CAWDRDRVPGANVLTF.

This clone showed up just a few times. With the read ending 3 residues before the CDR3 end, the germline J gene is used to fill in that end. The sample has other DNA sequences that encode this CDR3 too. The chain carries TRBV10-3 and TRBJ2-7; TRBD1 is a possible D gene (6 bases). CDR3 length: 17 residues. Germline loops: CDR1 ENHRY, CDR2 SYGVKD. Trimming took 0 bases from V and 5 from J, leaving 20 bases between them. CDR3 bases read: TGTGCCATCAGTGAGTCAACAGGACAGAGGATGGTGAACGAG. Translated: CAISESTGQRMVNE. The full CDR3 reads CAISESTGQRMVNEQYF.

This clone was seen repeatedly, ten times or more. The CDR3 goes on 3 residues after the read ends, and that part is filled in from the germline J gene. The chain recombines TRBV6-2 or TRBV6-3 with TRBJ2-5; D perhaps matches TRBD1 (5 bases). V shed 2 bases and J shed 6 bases, with 13 bases lying between them. This CDR3 spans 14 amino acids. CDR1 is MNHEY, CDR2 SVGEGT, per germline. The covered CDR3 bases are TGTGCCAGCAGTTACGACGGACATCTACAGACC. Translation: CASSYDGHLQT. The full CDR3 is CASSYDGHLQTQYF.

This clone was counted ten times or more. The read ends 3 residues early relative to the CDR3; the germline J gene fills the gap. The genes are TRBV5-1 and TRBJ2-7, with D unclear. The germline CDR1 and CDR2 sequences are SGHRS and YFSETQ. V lost 3 bases and J 5 bases, leaving 6 bases between the germline ends. The length of the CDR3 is 11 residues. The CDR3 protein is CASSSADEQYF. CDR3 bases read: TGCGCCAGCAGCTCGGCGGACGAG.

This clone has a count of ten or more. The read ends 3 residues early relative to the CDR3; the germline J gene fills the gap. The chain combines TRBV7-8 with TRBJ1-1; no definite D call. From germline, CDR1 is SGHVS and CDR2 FQNEAQ. The CDR3 extends over 12 amino acids. Trimming pared 6 bases from V and 2 bases from J, leaving 7 bases between. This CDR3 is CASRQVNTEAFF. Incomplete CDR3 DNA: TGTGCCAGCAGGCAGGTAAACACTGAA.

This clone was observed a handful of times. Sequencing ends 3 residues short of the CDR3 end; the germline J gene provides the rest. V usage is TRBV5-1 and J usage is TRBJ2-1; 12 positions match TRBD2. The germline V gene encodes CDR1 SGHRS and CDR2 YFSETQ. J gave up 8 bases and V 2 bases, and 5 bases lay outside the gene matches. The CDR3 totals 15 residues. The DNA read from the CDR3 is TGCGCCAGCAGCTTCCTAGCGGGGGGGCGGTATGAG. Its protein product is CASSFLAGGRYE. The whole CDR3 protein is CASSFLAGGRYEQFF.

Remarks on this clone: At one of its ends the junction is not consistent with the germline gene, which may arise from a read error. The sequence runs out 3 residues before the end of the CDR3; the remainder is reconstructed from the germline J gene. This chain connects TRBV6-4 to TRBJ2-3, with 10 bases identical to TRBD2. From germline, CDR1 is MRHNA and CDR2 SNTAGT. CDR3 size: 16 residues. This CDR3 is CATSRGLARSTDTQYF. The covered CDR3 bases are TGTGCCACCAGTCGGGGACTAGCGAGAAGCACAGATACG.

In its sample, this clone was seen many times. The read halts 3 residues ahead of the CDR3 end, with the missing end drawn from the germline J gene. V usage is TRBV19 and J usage is TRBJ2-7, with 7 bases lining up with TRBD1. The V and J ends lost 10 bases and 5 bases, in that order; junction bases with no gene match: 14. The CDR3 length is 14 residues. The germline V gene has CDR1 LNHDA and CDR2 SQIVND (reference sequence). The CDR3 is CATMPRGGSDEQYF. The CDR3 bases that were read are TGTGCCACTATGCCGAGAGGGGGCAGCGACGAG.

This clone was detected ten times or more. The read gets to within 3 residues of the CDR3 end, and the germline J gene fills in the rest. The V and J genes are TRBV7-8 and TRBJ1-4; a possible D gene is TRBD1 (6 bases). This CDR3 contains 15 residues. V was cut by 4 bases and J by 5 bases, with 14 bases left in between. The germline V gene encodes CDR1 SGHVS and CDR2 FQNEAQ. Incomplete CDR3 DNA: TGTGCCAGCAGCTCCCAAACAGGGAAGAATGAAAAA. It codes for CASSSQTGKNEK. The full CDR3 protein reads CASSSQTGKNEKLFF.

About this clone: From the germline J gene comes the end of the CDR3, since the read stops 3 residues before it. Other DNA sequences from this sample encode an identical CDR3 as well. The V gene is TRBV6-2 or TRBV6-3, the J gene TRBJ2-5; no reliable D call. CDR1 MNHEY and CDR2 SVGEGT come from the germline V gene. The CDR3 length is 13 residues. Trimming cost V 2 bases and J 7 bases, with 11 bases left between them. The chain's CDR3 is CASSYGKAVTQYF. The DNA read from the CDR3 is TGTGCCAGCAGTTACGGCAAGGCGGTGACC.

Ten or more counts support this clone. The read terminates 3 residues ahead of where the CDR3 ends, so the germline J gene completes it. V is TRBV11-3 and J is TRBJ2-3; weak D call: TRBD1 (6 bases). Trimming shortened V by 8 bases and J by 1 base, and 7 bases separated the two germline ends. Germline V gene sequence: CDR1 SGHNT, CDR2 YENEEA. The CDR3 is made up of 12 amino acids. The covered CDR3 bases are TGTGCCAGCTCAGGGGGCACAGATACG. It codes for CASSGGTDT. The entire CDR3 reads CASSGGTDTQYF.

This clone was seen repeatedly, ten times or more. The read finishes 3 residues shy of the CDR3 end, and the germline J gene is used to complete it. The rearrangement links TRBV20-1 to TRBJ2-3; 8 nucleotides match TRBD2. J lost 1 base, V lost 3 bases, and 3 bases had no gene match. Germline loops: CDR1 DFQATT, CDR2 SNEGSKA (reference sequence). This CDR3 region has 14 residues. This CDR3 is CSASAAGGTDTQYF. The covered CDR3 bases are TGCAGTGCTAGTGCAGCGGGAGGCACAGATACG.

This clone was picked up a small number of times. The CDR3 extends 3 residues past the end of the read, so its final part is completed from the germline J gene. Additional DNA sequences in this sample encode the identical CDR3. The chain combines TRBV7-2 with TRBJ2-7; TRBD2 matches at 11 bases. V was pared by 5 bases and J by 4 bases, with 7 bases of the junction left unmatched. Germline values: CDR1 SGHTA, CDR2 FQGNSA. There are 15 residues in the CDR3. The CDR3 DNA, read in part, is TGTGCCAGCAGCCCCCACCTAGCGGGAGGTTACGAG. As protein: CASSPHLAGGYE. The whole CDR3 protein is CASSPHLAGGYEQYF.

This clone showed up many times. Coverage ceases 3 residues before the CDR3 finishes, and the germline J gene fills in the end. This chain joins TRBV29-1 and TRBJ2-2; 10 bases align to TRBD2. The CDR3 has 16 residues. J gave up 0 bases and V 7 bases, and 8 bases lay outside the gene matches. Germline V gives CDR1 SQVTM, CDR2 ANQGSEA. The DNA read from the CDR3 is TGCAGCGCCCTACTAGCGGGAACGACGAACACCGGGGAG. Its protein is CSALLAGTTNTGE. The whole CDR3 is CSALLAGTTNTGELFF.

To note about this clone: From the germline J gene comes the end of the CDR3, since the read stops 3 residues before it. The rearrangement links TRBV5-1 to TRBJ2-5, with TRBD2 matching 10 bases. Germline-derived CDR1 and CDR2 are SGHRS and YFSETQ. CDR3 length: 18 amino acids. V shed 6 bases, J shed 1 base, and the junction held 15 bases outside the gene matches. The CDR3 sequence is CASTLARLAGASQETQYF. Incomplete CDR3 DNA: TGCGCCAGCACCCTGGCGAGGCTAGCGGGGGCCTCCCAAGAGACC.

This clone was recorded at least ten times. The CDR3 reads CASSPKPRDSSYNSPLHF. Incomplete CDR3 DNA: TGTGCCAGCTCACCCAAGCCGCGGGACAGCTCCTATAATTCACCC. This chain uses TRBV18 with TRBJ1-6, with TRBD1 identical over 7 bases. The missing CDR3 end, 3 residues past where the read stops, is filled in from the germline J gene. The CDR3 is 18 amino acids. CDR1 is KGHSH, CDR2 LQKENI, per germline. With 3 bases clipped from V and 0 bases from J, the junction kept 8 bases outside the gene matches.

This clone is judged medium-sized. The sequence runs out 3 residues before the end of the CDR3; the remainder is reconstructed from the germline J gene. This chain uses TRBV28 with TRBJ1-4; 11 nucleotides match TRBD1. The CDR3 loop spans 15 amino acids. The ends lost 5 bases at V and 5 bases at J; junction bases unmatched: 4. The germline CDR1 and CDR2 sequences are MDHEN and SYDVKM. The chain's CDR3 is CASSGGTGGNEKLFF. CDR3 DNA, as far as it was read: TGTGCCAGCAGTGGGGGGACAGGGGGAAATGAAAAA.

Notes on this clone: With the read ending 3 residues before the CDR3 end, the germline J gene is used to fill in that end. Other DNA sequences in this sample translate to the same CDR3. This chain connects TRBV19 to TRBJ2-7; 9 bases map to TRBD2. The CDR3 has 15 amino acids. Germline V lookup: CDR1 LNHDA, CDR2 SQIVND (reference sequence). Unmatched junction bases numbered 10, after V lost 4 bases and J lost 6 bases. CDR3 DNA, as far as it was read: TGTGCCAGTAGTAGAGAACCGGGACTAGCTCCCGAG. It is translated as CASSREPGLAPE. The whole CDR3 is CASSREPGLAPEQYF. Variable domain in full (rest from reference TRBV19 and TRBJ2-7): DGGITQSPKYLFRKEGQNVTLSCEQNLNHDAMYWYRQDPGQGLRLIYYSQIVNDFQKGDIAEGYSVSREKKESFPLTVTSAQKNPTAFYLCASSREPGLAPEQYFGPGTRLTVT.

In its sample, this clone was seen many times. The observed sequence ends 3 residues before the CDR3 terminus, with the missing tail filled in from the germline J gene. The chain combines TRBV6-4 with TRBJ2-2; D uncertain. The CDR3 totals 14 residues. Germline lookup yields CDR1 MRHNA and CDR2 SNTAGT. The V end lost 7 bases, the J end lost 5 bases, and 14 bases lay between the germline ends. Partial CDR3 DNA: TGTGCCAGCAACTTGACACGAGAGACCGGGGAG. Protein sequence: CASNLTRETGE. The entire CDR3 protein reads CASNLTRETGELFF.

This clone has only a few counts. The CDR3 DNA, read in part, is TGTGCCAGCAGTTATATGGACACAACCTCCTACGAG. The encoded protein is CASSYMDTTSYE. The entire CDR3 is CASSYMDTTSYEQYF. The chain employs TRBV6-2 or TRBV6-3 and TRBJ2-7, with D possibly TRBD1 on 5 matching bases. The DNA ends 3 residues before the CDR3 does, and the rest of the CDR3 is filled in from the germline J gene. V lost 3 bases to trimming and J lost 0 bases, with 12 bases between them. Germline CDR1 MNHEY, CDR2 SVGEGT. The CDR3 loop spans 15 amino acids.

In its sample, this clone was seen a few times. The junction shows a germline mismatch at one end, possibly a read error. The observed sequence ends 3 residues before the CDR3 terminus, with the missing tail filled in from the germline J gene. The chain employs TRBV7-9 and TRBJ1-6; no clear D. In germline, CDR1 is SEHNR, CDR2 FQNEAQ (reference sequence). This CDR3 has 12 amino acids. The part of the CDR3 DNA that was read is TGTTCCAGCAGCTCCCGGACTTCATCC. It encodes CSSSSRTSS. From start to end, the CDR3 is CSSSSRTSSLHF.

At least ten counts were recorded for this clone. The sequenced part of the CDR3 DNA is TGTGCCAGCTCACCTTCTCCGCCAGGGGCC. Its translation: CASSPSPPGA. The full-length CDR3 reads as CASSPSPPGALHF. The chain has TRBV18 and TRBJ1-6; D may be TRBD1 (6 bases). The DNA ends 3 residues before the CDR3 does, and the rest of the CDR3 is filled in from the germline J gene. Germline V CDR1 and CDR2: KGHSH, LQKENI. CDR3 size: 13 residues.

The sample holds many counts of this clone. The missing CDR3 end, 3 residues past where the read stops, is filled in from the germline J gene. J is TRBJ1-1 and V is TRBV19; 9 positions match TRBD1. V was pared by 2 bases and J by 3 bases, with 7 bases of the junction left unmatched. CDR3 length equals 16 residues. Per the germline V gene, CDR1 is LNHDA and CDR2 is SQIVND (reference sequence). The DNA read from the CDR3 is TGTGCCAGTAGTATAAACAGGGGGCGGTGGGACACTGAA. It specifies CASSINRGRWDTE. The complete CDR3 sequence is CASSINRGRWDTEAFF.

This CDR3 reads CASSRPTGASGNTIYF. The sequenced CDR3 bases are TGTGCCAGTAGTCGCCCGACAGGGGCCTCTGGAAACACC. The chain couples TRBV19 to TRBJ1-3; TRBD1 aligns across 8 bases. The read is 3 residues too short to cover the CDR3 end, so that end is filled in from the germline J gene. This CDR3 has 16 residues. The ends lost 5 bases at V and 0 bases at J; junction bases unmatched: 6. The V gene's germline CDR1 is LNHDA and CDR2 SQIVND (reference sequence).

The table lists this clone with many counts. From the germline J gene comes the end of the CDR3, since the read stops 3 residues before it. This chain links TRBV14 with TRBJ1-4; perhaps TRBD1 as D (6 bases). V was shortened by 0 bases and J by 7 bases, with 18 bases between the two germline ends. This CDR3 has 17 residues. Germline CDR1 SGHDN, CDR2 FVKESK. The CDR3 loop is CASSQDAWGGLTEKLFF. CDR3 DNA (partial): TGTGCCAGCAGCCAAGACGCCTGGGGGGGGCTGACTGAAAAA.

This clone came up many times. The read ends 3 residues before the CDR3 terminus; that terminus is restored from the germline J gene. This chain links TRBV7-2 with TRBJ1-2; D may be TRBD1 (6 bases). Germline V CDR1 and CDR2: SGHTA, FQGNSA. CDR3 length: 14 amino acids. The V end was cut by 3 bases, the J end by 4 bases, with 12 bases between. CDR3: CASSFSSRGYGYTF. CDR3 DNA (partial): TGTGCCAGCAGCTTTTCGAGCAGGGGCTATGGC.